Listed here is a single T cell receptor (beta chain). Its antigen remains unknown. A single record per CDR3 protein comes from TCRdb applying MiXCR to the 5' RACE reads. The sample records roughly 1,500,000 distinct CDR3 sequences, about 32% being singletons. V shed 3 bases, J shed 3 bases, and the junction held 4 bases outside the gene matches. This CDR3 region has 14 residues. This sample was taken from a study of identical twins. Study-wide findings and caveats: A partial confounding effect on zero-insertion analyses could come from invariant MAIT and iNKT cells. Donors were not followed over many years; analysis was cross-sectional.

This sequence joins TRBV12-3 or TRBV12-4 and TRBJ1-2, with TRBD1 identical over 7 bases. Sequencing was carried out using cord blood. The sequence derives from a newborn girl in good health. CDR3 in amino acids: CASSLRGLHYGYTF. In nucleotides, the CDR3 is TGTGCCAGCAGTTTGAGGGGGCTGCACTATGGCTACACCTTC.